A selection of T cell receptor beta chains follows, all from one sample in a study of blood T cell repertoires in COVID-19. Data came from immunoSEQ multiplex PCR; TCRdb stores just in-frame clones and leaves some out. The sample lists about 40,000 clones; roughly 84% were seen once. Sequenced: peripheral blood. Source of these receptors: a human donor in a cohort sampled during active COVID-19. The CDR3 runs from the conserved cysteine through the conserved F or W. A D gene is named only where the DNA matches it firmly. The size field is filled for only some rows; it gives once, few, many or a size class.

>TRBV6-1|TRBD1|TRBJ2-1|15|NA
TGTGCCAGCAGTGAAGGGACAGGGCGAAACAATGAGCAGTTCTTC
CASSEGTGRNNEQFF
>TRBV11-3|NA|TRBJ2-3|14|NA
TGTGCCAGCAGCTTAGATCCCCCGACAGATACGCAGTATTTT
CASSLDPPTDTQYF
>TRBV19|NA|TRBJ1-6|12|NA
TGTGCCAGTAGTATTGGAGGTTCACCCCTCCACTTT
CASSIGGSPLHF
>TRBV5-1|TRBD1|TRBJ1-6|14|NA
TGCGCCAGCAGCCCCGGACAGGAGAATTCACCCCTCCACTTT
CASSPGQENSPLHF
>TRBV13|NA|TRBJ2-2|15|once
TGTGCCAGCAAAAAGCAAGGGGGACCGACCGGGGAGCTGTTTTTT
CASKKQGGPTGELFF
>TRBV9|NA|TRBJ2-5|14|NA
TGTGCCAGCAGCGCTCGTTGGGGCAGGGAGACCCAGTACTTC
CASSARWGRETQYF
>TRBV19|NA|TRBJ1-5|16|few
TGTGCCAGTAGCTCGGGCGGGGCGCTGGGCGGTCAGCCCCAGCATTTT
CASSSGGALGGQPQHF
>TRBV19|TRBD1|TRBJ2-1|15|NA
TGTGCCAGTAGCCCGGACAGGGGGACCTACAATGAGCAGTTCTTC
CASSPDRGTYNEQFF
>TRBV10-2|NA|TRBJ1-1|11|few
TGCGCCAGCACTAGGGGGACTGAAGCTTTCTTT
CASTRGTEAFF
>TRBV4-2|TRBD2|TRBJ2-2|16|NA
TGTGCCAGCAGCCAAGATTTCGGGGAGGGAGGTGGGGAGCTGTTTTTT
CASSQDFGEGGGELFF
>TRBV2|NA|TRBJ2-5|14|few
TGTGCCAGCATCTGGTTGGAGGGGAAAGAGACCCAGTACTTC
CASIWLEGKETQYF
>TRBV7-2|NA|TRBJ1-5|14|NA
TGTGCCAGCAGCTTGACAGTACGGGATCAGCCCCAGCATTTT
CASSLTVRDQPQHF
>TRBV29-1|TRBD1|TRBJ1-1|12|NA
TGCAGCTCTGGACAGGGGGTGACTGAAGCTTTCTTT
CSSGQGVTEAFF
>TRBV20-1|TRBD2|TRBJ2-1|13|NA
TGCAGTGCTAGTGTCGGGGGGGCCTCTGAGCAGTTCTTC
CSASVGGASEQFF
>TRBV7-9|TRBD1|TRBJ1-5|15|NA
TGTGCCAGCAGCTTAGGACATACAGGGGGCCAGCCCCAGCATTTT
CASSLGHTGGQPQHF
>TRBV12-3/TRBV12-4|NA|TRBJ2-7|13|NA
TGTGCCAGCAGTTTAGCGCCTATCGACGAGCAGTACTTC
CASSLAPIDEQYF
>TRBV5-4|NA|TRBJ2-1|16|NA
TGTGCCAGCAGCTTAGCCCAGGGGAGGGGGAACAATGAGCAGTTCTTC
CASSLAQGRGNNEQFF
>TRBV18|TRBD1|TRBJ1-2|14|NA
TGTGCCAGCTCTCCCGGACAGGGGGACTATGGCTACACCTTC
CASSPGQGDYGYTF
>TRBV11-3|TRBD2|TRBJ2-3|17|NA
TGTGCCAGCAGCCTGGGGACTAGCGGGGGCAGCACAGATACGCAGTATTTT
CASSLGTSGGSTDTQYF
>TRBV29-1|NA|TRBJ2-2|14|NA
TGCAGCGTTTTAAATCCTAGGAACACCGGGGAGCTGTTTTTT
CSVLNPRNTGELFF
>TRBV28|TRBD2|TRBJ2-4|17|NA
TGTGCCAGCAGTTTAGGGACTAGCGGTCTAGCCAAAAACATTCAGTACTTC
CASSLGTSGLAKNIQYF
>TRBV11-1|TRBD2|TRBJ2-1|15|NA
TGTGCCAGCAGCTTAGGCGGGGGGGCCTTTTATGAGCAGTTCTTC
CASSLGGGAFYEQFF
>TRBV10-3|NA|TRBJ2-7|12|NA
TGTGCCATCAGTGATTTCTCTCTCGGGCAGTACTTC
CAISDFSLGQYF
>TRBV11-3|TRBD1|TRBJ2-5|15|NA
TGTGCCAGCAGCCCTAAAGACAGGGGACAAGAGACCCAGTACTTC
CASSPKDRGQETQYF
>TRBV4-2|NA|TRBJ1-1|14|NA
TGTGCCAGCAGCCAAGAGGGCAGCTCACTAGGAGCTTTCTTT
CASSQEGSSLGAFF
>TRBV13|NA|TRBJ1-2|17|NA
TGTGCCAGCAGCTTAGGCCCACAGGGCGGTACAGGGCATGGCTACACCTTC
CASSLGPQGGTGHGYTF
>TRBV5-5|TRBD1|TRBJ1-4|15|NA
TGTGCCAGCAGCCAGATGACAGGGTCTAATGAAAAACTGTTTTTT
CASSQMTGSNEKLFF
>TRBV5-8|NA|TRBJ1-5|15|NA
TGTGCCAGCAGCTTGGCCGGTGATAGCAATCAGCCCCAGCATTTT
CASSLAGDSNQPQHF
>TRBV7-2|NA|TRBJ1-6|15|NA
TGTGCCAGCAGCTTATCACAGGCCTATAATTCACCCCTCCACTTT
CASSLSQAYNSPLHF